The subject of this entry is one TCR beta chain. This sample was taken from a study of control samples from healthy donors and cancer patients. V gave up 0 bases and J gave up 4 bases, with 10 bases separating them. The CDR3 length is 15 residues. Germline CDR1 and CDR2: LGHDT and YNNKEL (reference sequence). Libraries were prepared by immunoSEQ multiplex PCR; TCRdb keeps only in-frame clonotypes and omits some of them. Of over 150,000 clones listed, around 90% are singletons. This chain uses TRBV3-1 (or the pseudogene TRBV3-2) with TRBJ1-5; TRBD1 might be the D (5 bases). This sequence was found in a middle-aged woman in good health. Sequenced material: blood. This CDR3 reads CASSQDMGVNQPQHF. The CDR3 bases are TGTGCCAGCAGCCAAGACATGGGGGTTAATCAGCCCCAGCATTTT.